Below, 12 T cell receptor beta chains from the same sample are listed, as sequenced in a study of blood T cell repertoires in COVID-19. Produced via immunoSEQ multiplex PCR; TCRdb's table is partial and in-frame only. This sample has approximately 100,000 clones, with 86% found just once. Source material: PBMCs or T cells enriched from blood (not recorded which). Every receptor here comes from a woman aged 45-65 years who had recovered from COVID-19.

The chain recombines TRBV11-2 with TRBJ2-7; 10 bases align to TRBD2. Unmatched junction bases numbered 9, after V lost 5 bases and J lost 5 bases. Germline V gene sequence: CDR1 SGHAT, CDR2 FQNNGV. CDR3 length: 15 amino acids. The DNA for the CDR3 is TGTGCCAGCAGCACGGCGCTAGCGGGGGCCCACGAGCAGTACTTC. Translated, it gives CASSTALAGAHEQYF.

The V and J genes are TRBV30 and TRBJ2-3; TRBD2 matches at 11 bases. The V segment lost 5 bases and the J segment 3 bases; nucleotides outside the gene matches: 4. From germline, CDR1 is GTSNPN and CDR2 SVGIG (reference sequence). This CDR3 spans 14 amino acids. The CDR3 spells CAWVGTSGTDTQYF. The CDR3 DNA is TGTGCCTGGGTTGGGACTAGCGGTACAGATACGCAGTATTTT. Complete variable domain (other parts from reference TRBV30 and TRBJ2-3): SQTIHQWPATLVQPVGSPLSLECTVEGTSNPNLYWYRQAAGRGLQLLFYSVGIGQISSEVPQNLSASRPQDRQFILSSKKLLLSDSGFYLCAWVGTSGTDTQYFGPGTRLTVL.

The chain employs TRBV11-2 and TRBJ1-1; weak D call: TRBD1 (5 bases). Trimming removed 1 base at V and 5 bases at J, with 17 bases between. CDR3 length equals 16 residues. The germline CDR1 and CDR2 sequences are SGHAT and FQNNGV. The CDR3 here is CASSLGHGAGKTEAFF. The CDR3 coding sequence is TGTGCCAGCAGCTTAGGTCATGGGGCAGGGAAAACTGAAGCTTTCTTT.

The rearrangement links TRBV6-5 to TRBJ2-3; D unresolved. The CDR3 is 13 amino acids. V was pared by 0 bases and J by 5 bases, with 6 bases between. Germline CDR1 and CDR2: MNHEY and SVGAGI. CDR3: CASSYSTVDTQYF. DNA of the CDR3: TGTGCCAGCAGTTACTCGACTGTAGATACGCAGTATTTT.

This chain uses TRBV7-3 with TRBJ2-1; D is undetermined. Deletions cut 2 bases from V and 0 bases from J, with 8 bases between. The CDR3 runs 15 residues. The germline CDR1 and CDR2 sequences are SGHTA and FQGTGA. The CDR3 DNA reads as TGTGCCAGCAGCTTAGCTAGTTCCTCCTACAATGAGCAGTTCTTC. Its protein is CASSLASSSYNEQFF.

Judged by abundance, this clone is medium-sized. The chain links TRBV6-1 to TRBJ2-6; 7 bases are a match to TRBD1. Trimming took 2 bases from V and 2 from J; bases not matched to a gene: 0. CDR1 is MNHNS and CDR2 is SASEGT in the germline V gene. The CDR3 runs to 15 residues. The CDR3 DNA follows: TGTGCCAGCAGTGAACAGGGGGCTGGGGCCAACGTCCTGACTTTC. It is translated as CASSEQGAGANVLTF.

This sequence joins TRBV7-7 and TRBJ2-5, with D possibly being TRBD2 (5 bases). Germline-derived CDR1 and CDR2 are SSHAT and FNYEAQ (reference sequence). V shed 5 bases and J shed 7 bases, with 11 bases lying between them. The CDR3 is made up of 12 amino acids. CDR3 sequence: CASSPTRGTQYF. The CDR3 DNA is TGTGCCAGCAGCCCAACCCGGGGGACCCAGTACTTC.

CDR3 sequence (DNA): TGCGCCAGCAGCTCGACAGGGGCAGACGAAAAACTGTTTTTT. Translating gives CASSSTGADEKLFF. The gene calls are TRBV5-1 and TRBJ1-4, with TRBD1 matching 8 bases. From germline, CDR1 is SGHRS and CDR2 YFSETQ. This CDR3 is 14 amino acids long. J was trimmed by 8 bases and V by 3 bases; bases with no gene match: 6. The full variable domain, its missing parts supplied by reference TRBV5-1 and TRBJ1-4, is KAGVTQTPRYLIKTRGQQVTLSCSPISGHRSVSWYQQTPGQGLQFLFEYFSETQRNKGNFPGRFSGRQFSNSRSEMNVSTLELGDSALYLCASSSTGADEKLFFGSGTQLSVL.

J is TRBJ1-1 and V is TRBV12-3 or TRBV12-4, with unresolved D. The CDR3 length is 11 residues. The V and J ends lost 8 bases and 5 bases respectively, with 9 bases between them. The DNA for the CDR3 is TGTGCCAGCTTACTGGAGACTGAAGCTTTCTTT. Residues: CASLLETEAFF.

The gene calls are TRBV27 and TRBJ1-3, with unresolved D. Germline values: CDR1 MNHEY, CDR2 SMNVEV (reference sequence). V was trimmed by 5 bases and J by 0 bases, leaving 14 bases between them. The length of the CDR3 is 16 residues. The CDR3 DNA sequence: TGTGCCAGCAGTCCCTTCCCGACTAGCTCTGGAAACACCATATATTTT. As protein: CASSPFPTSSGNTIYF.

This chain connects TRBV19 to TRBJ1-1, with TRBD1 identical over 7 bases. The germline CDR1 and CDR2 sequences are LNHDA and SQIVND (reference sequence). The CDR3 spans 14 residues. J gave up 3 bases and V 2 bases, and 3 bases lay outside the gene matches. CDR3 protein: CASSITGDYTEAFF. DNA for the CDR3: TGTGCCAGTAGTATAACAGGGGACTACACTGAAGCTTTCTTT.

The V and J genes are TRBV2 and TRBJ2-7; TRBD1 is a possible D gene (6 bases). The V end lost 7 bases, the J end lost 10 bases, and 8 bases lay between the germline ends. Germline values: CDR1 SNHLY, CDR2 FYNNEI. The length of the CDR3 is 9 residues. CDR3 nucleotide sequence: TGTGCCAGCAACAGGGAACAGTACTTC. Protein sequence: CASNREQYF.